This T cell receptor (beta chain) was obtained from a study of shared clonotypes between healthy human individuals. Worth noting for this clone: Its matching antigen is unknown.

Overall study results and limits: A handful of donors held roughly 5% of naive CD4 clonotypes in common.

Some clones are missing from TCRdb's copy, which holds only in-frame ones; the method was immunoSEQ multiplex PCR. The table includes about 2 million clones, 90% to 95% detected once. The germline gives CDR1 LNHDA, CDR2 SQIVND (reference sequence). V dropped 5 bases and J dropped 2 bases, with 16 bases sitting between them. CDR3 length: 15 residues. Sequencing was carried out using naive CD4+ T cells sorted from blood. As to subset: CD45RA+ positively selected. V is TRBV19 and J is TRBJ2-7; D is perhaps TRBD2 (6 bases). This TCR derives from a man younger than 35 in good health. In nucleotides, the CDR3 is TGTGCCAGTAGTCCCAACCCGGGACTTACCTACGAGCAGTACTTC. It translates to CASSPNPGLTYEQYF.